Following are 14 T cell receptor beta chains from one sample sequenced in a study of T cells in Graves' hyperthyroidism and ophthalmopathy. Amplification of TCR beta CDR3 regions used RNA as the template. TCR CDR3 underwent first-round RT-PCR with the HTBI primer set. TCRdb reprocessed the multiplex PCR reads via MiXCR and lists one record per CDR3 protein. The repertoire consists of 300,000 to 450,000 distinct CDR3 sequences, with around 25% occurring once and the leading ten covering 70% to 75%. The material sequenced was blood. The receptors were gathered from a man aged 50-60 years with Graves' hyperthyroidism.

This clonotype was seen only once. The chain recombines TRBV12-3 or TRBV12-4 with TRBJ2-7; tentative D call: TRBD2 (6 bases). The CDR3 is 14 residues long. The V and J ends lost 7 bases and 7 bases respectively, with 20 bases between them. The CDR3 reads CASNTLGSMGEQYF. The CDR3 DNA follows: TGTGCCAGCAACACGCTCGGGAGTATGGGAGAGCAGTACTTC.

This clonotype has a handful of counts. CDR3 amino acids: CASRTVGANVLTF. CDR3 bases: TGTGCCAGCCGCACGGTCGGGGCCAACGTCCTGACTTTC. The chain links TRBV3-1 to TRBJ2-6; D is unclear. This CDR3 has 13 amino acids. With 8 bases removed from V and 4 bases from J, the gap between germline ends came to 9 bases. Germline-derived CDR1 and CDR2 are LGHDT and YNNKEL (reference sequence).

On this clonotype itself: A much larger clone lies one base from this, so it may be a read error. This sequence joins TRBV11-1 and TRBJ1-1; possible D gene TRBD1, 6 bases. This CDR3 has 14 amino acids. V lost 7 bases to trimming and J lost 2 bases, with 14 bases between them. Germline CDR1 and CDR2: SGHAT and FQDESV (reference sequence). CDR3 DNA sequence: TGTGCCAGCAAGATGGGACAACCTAACACTGAAGCTTTCTTT. Translation: CASKMGQPNTEAFF. Drawing the rest from reference TRBV11-1 and TRBJ1-1, the complete variable domain is EAEVAQSPRYKITEKSQAVAFWCDPISGHATLYWYRQILGQGPELLVQFQDESVVDDSQLPKDRFSAERLKGVDSTLKIQPAELGDSAMYLCASKMGQPNTEAFFGQGTRLTVV.

This clonotype was recorded a few times. The J gene is TRBJ2-3, the V gene TRBV5-1; 9 bases are shared with TRBD1. Germline CDR1 SGHRS, CDR2 YFSETQ. Unmatched junction bases numbered 6, after V lost 7 bases and J lost 3 bases. The CDR3 covers 14 residues. The CDR3 reads CASDLGQGTDTQYF. The CDR3 coding sequence is TGCGCCAGCGACTTGGGACAGGGAACAGATACGCAGTATTTT. The full variable domain, its missing parts supplied by reference TRBV5-1 and TRBJ2-3, is KAGVTQTPRYLIKTRGQQVTLSCSPISGHRSVSWYQQTPGQGLQFLFEYFSETQRNKGNFPGRFSGRQFSNSRSEMNVSTLELGDSALYLCASDLGQGTDTQYFGPGTRLTVL.

V gene TRBV20-1 combines with J gene TRBJ2-4; 16 nucleotides align to TRBD2. V dropped 6 bases and J dropped 2; count of bases not matched to a gene: 19. The length of the CDR3 is 21 residues. The germline V gene encodes CDR1 DFQATT and CDR2 SNEGSKA (reference sequence). Here the CDR3 DNA reads TGCAGTGCCAGAATCAAACCCGGGACTAGCGGGAGGGCCTCGACCAAAAACATTCAGTACTTC. Amino acid sequence: CSARIKPGTSGRASTKNIQYF.

The chain employs TRBV29-1 and TRBJ2-1; weak D call: TRBD2 (6 bases). V was pared by 3 bases and J by 5 bases, with 17 bases between. Germline V gives CDR1 SQVTM, CDR2 ANQGSEA. The CDR3 length is 15 residues. DNA for the CDR3: TGCAGCGTTGATAGTAGGGACTTAGTCAACAATGAGCAGTTCTTC. Translated: CSVDSRDLVNNEQFF.

Here the CDR3 DNA reads TGTGCCAGCAGCGAGCGGGAGGGAGATACGCAGTATTTT. Translating gives CASSEREGDTQYF. This chain joins TRBV7-3 and TRBJ2-3, with TRBD2 identical over 10 bases. The CDR3 runs 13 residues. Germline V CDR1 and CDR2: SGHTA, FQGTGA. J gave up 5 bases and V 5 bases, and 1 base lay outside the gene matches.

This clonotype was counted many times. V and J are TRBV3-1 and TRBJ2-3; 10 bases fit TRBD2. Germline CDR1 is LGHDT and CDR2 is YNNKEL (reference sequence). V shed 4 bases, J shed 6 bases, and the junction held 13 bases outside the gene matches. CDR3 size: 17 residues. The DNA of the CDR3 is TGTGCCAGCAGCCGATCCCCTCTAGCGGGAGTCGCGGATACGCAGTATTTT. Its protein is CASSRSPLAGVADTQYF.

This clonotype was seen ten or more times. The chain links TRBV11-1 to TRBJ2-1; 12 nucleotides align to TRBD2. CDR1 is SGHAT, CDR2 FQDESV, per germline (reference sequence). The CDR3 sequence is 16 residues long. The trim removed 5 bases at V and 5 bases at J, leaving 7 bases unmatched. CDR3 nucleotides: TGTGCCAGCAGCGTGATGACTAGCGGGAGAAACAATGAGCAGTTCTTC. Residues: CASSVMTSGRNNEQFF.

The V and J genes are TRBV4-2 and TRBJ1-1, with TRBD1 matching 8 bases. Germline values: CDR1 LGHNA, CDR2 YNFKEQ. Losses at the gene ends were 1 base for V and 4 bases for J; bases not matched to a gene: 11. This CDR3 is 17 amino acids long. DNA for the CDR3: TGTGCCAGCAGCCAAGGGCCCGCAGGGGGCGCGGTCACTGAAGCTTTCTTT. As protein: CASSQGPAGGAVTEAFF.

This clonotype was recorded at least ten times. The chain uses TRBV7-9 and TRBJ2-1, with 7 bases matching TRBD2. Trimming cost V 1 base and J 10 bases; bases outside gene matches: 4. The CDR3 totals 13 residues. Germline CDR1 SEHNR, CDR2 FQNEAQ (reference sequence). As DNA, the CDR3 is TGTGCCAGCAGCTTAGTCGCGGGAGACGAGCAGTTCTTC. Its translation is CASSLVAGDEQFF.

This clonotype was observed many times. The gene calls are TRBV7-9 and TRBJ2-7, with TRBD2 identical over 12 bases. Germline-derived CDR1 and CDR2 are SEHNR and FQNEAQ (reference sequence). V lost 4 bases, J lost 3 bases, and 16 bases stayed unmatched. The CDR3 loop spans 19 amino acids. Here the CDR3 DNA reads TGTGCCAGCAGCTCGCAGACAGGAGGACTAGCGGGACGATTCTACGAGCAGTACTTC. Protein sequence: CASSSQTGGLAGRFYEQYF.

This clonotype was seen a few times. The rearrangement uses TRBV18 and TRBJ1-1, with unresolved D. The CDR3 extends over 14 amino acids. Germline V gives CDR1 KGHSH, CDR2 LQKENI. Trimming stripped 6 bases from V and 4 bases from J, with 15 bases between. The CDR3 DNA is TGTGCCAGCTCCCCAAACACAGTGGGCACTGAAGCTTTCTTT. As protein: CASSPNTVGTEAFF. The full variable domain, its missing parts supplied by reference TRBV18 and TRBJ1-1, is NAGVMQNPRHLVRRRGQEARLRCSPMKGHSHVYWYRQLPEEGLKFMVYLQKENIIDESGMPKERFSAEFPKEGPSILRIQQVVRGDSAAYFCASSPNTVGTEAFFGQGTRLTVV.

The table lists this clonotype with a few counts. The rearrangement links TRBV9 to TRBJ2-7; the match to TRBD1 covers 8 bases. There are 14 residues in the CDR3. V shed 3 bases and J 9 bases; nucleotides not matched to a gene: 11. Germline CDR1 is SGDLS and CDR2 is YYNGEE. The CDR3 spells CASSAGTGWVGQYF. The CDR3 nucleotides are TGTGCCAGCAGCGCCGGGACAGGATGGGTGGGGCAGTACTTC.